The source of this TCR beta chain is a study of blood T cell repertoires in COVID-19. This clone was counted a single time. Methods used by the authors: Reference gene primer amplification gave estimated nucleated cell counts. TCRdb's table, derived via immunoSEQ multiplex PCR, lists solely in-frame clones and lacks some. From that table come the V and J calls and clone size; the DNA was used to work out D and trimming. The repertoire holds about 230,000 clones, with less than 85% as singletons. V was trimmed by 5 bases and J by 0 bases, leaving 20 bases between them. CDR3 length: 17 amino acids. Germline CDR1 LNHDA, CDR2 SQIVND (reference sequence).

The chain has TRBV19 and TRBJ2-7; D gene uncertain. Specimen: peripheral blood. The TCR originated in a woman between 65 and 79 years old with active or convalescent COVID-19. CDR3 amino acids: CASSSHFRFSSSYEQYF. CDR3 coding DNA: TGTGCCAGTAGTTCACATTTCAGGTTTTCCTCCTCCTACGAGCAGTACTTC.